The entry below gives a single T cell receptor (beta chain) sequence along with its context. This clone has only a few counts. The target of this receptor is not known. Within one base of it there is no much larger clone, and no base qualities were kept. This entry belongs to a study of cytomegalovirus exposure and HLA in healthy donors (dated by TCRdb to 2017 to 2019). Turning to the overall study: In an earlier analysis of roughly 590 of the donors, 250 to 350 Gb of sequence data and roughly 100 million unique TCR beta sequences from about 190 million T cells were reported. Roughly 5 DR-DQ haplotypes were treated as single units for association and clustering because of strong linkage in the cohort. HLA typing covered class I and class II loci at four-digit resolution. Genome-wide SNP genotypes for about three fifths of the roughly 670 donors were used in a later genetic analysis, which treated that subset as a discovery cohort. The study aimed to test whether signatures of past pathogen exposure could be identified by cataloging public T cell receptors. Typing coverage varied by locus: roughly 620-640 donors for A, B, C, DRB1 and DQB1; approximately 560 for DQA1; more than 600 for DPA1; roughly 450 for DPB1. Along with the approximately 700-subject first cohort, a separate validation cohort of over a hundred different subjects was used. Roughly 300 gigabases of sequencing data and around 87 million unique TCR sequences were included in an early release covering roughly 700 HLA-typed donors. Across around 400 genotyped donors of the cohort, an average of approximately 240,000 unique TCR beta nucleotide sequences per donor were sequenced, and roughly a sixth of those sequences were non-productive. Using immunosequencing, the study profiled T cell repertoires from 500 to 800 subjects and related those repertoires to cytomegalovirus serostatus. The genetic ancestry cluster associated with self-reported Caucasian donors included about 84% of the roughly 400 genotyped donors. To study patterns of TCR occurrence, a later analysis re-analyzed previously published TCR beta repertoires from 650 to 750 donors and added high-resolution HLA genotyping. To decide whether each TCR beta V gene segment behaved as functional or pseudogenic, an earlier analysis of approximately 620 of the donors relied on high-throughput TCR beta sequencing. To predict cytomegalovirus infection status, the study combined high-throughput TCR immunosequencing, statistical association of individual TCRs with disease status, and machine learning. Donor age, sex, ethnicity and CMV serostatus were compiled alongside the repertoire data. Every discovery cohort repertoire had been produced on one sequencing platform. Rather than using new phenotypic data, the later analysis identified candidate immune exposures from TCR beta sequences and from how often those sequences occurred across donors.

The paper as a whole reports these results and caveats: Presence/absence analyses assumed roughly uniform sequencing depth across donors, an assumption that may not hold. The cohort was sequenced for TCR beta chains only, and without alpha or paired-chain data the features that could be detected were limited. For the cohort, immune exposure information was limited to CMV serostatus. A later analysis found that most CMV-associated TCR beta chains appeared HLA-restricted, with HLA associations seemingly driven largely by CMV exposure. In both the original and validation cohorts, the classifier was reported to diagnose cytomegalovirus status with high specificity and sensitivity. The earlier analysis of a few hundred of the donors excluded approximately 15 rarely observed V segments, including chromosome 9 orphons, because counts were too low. Some IMGT-functional V segments, including TRBV6-2 and TRBV6-3, could not be told apart with the 87-base-pair reads, so those segments were excluded. According to a later genetic analysis, donors in an Asian-associated ancestry cluster had fewer N-insertions in productive TCRs than the approximately 700-donor mean. A further reported finding was that TCR beta sequences accurately predicted the HLA-A and HLA-B alleles for most subjects in the first cohort. Correlated functional status among segregating V segments might reflect linkage disequilibrium, but an unknown experimental factor could not be ruled out. Because HLA typing was unavailable for some donors at each locus, only the typed subset was used in association tests. In a later analysis, HLA-associated TCR beta chains were found to be more clonally expanded and to have lower generation probabilities than equally common non-associated chains. An earlier analysis of several hundred of the donors showed that most TCR beta V segments appeared in productive rearrangements either about 90% or about 30% of the time, which broadly matched IMGT annotations. It was suggested by the authors that the approach could potentially be generalized to other disease states and immunological phenotypes. According to a later analysis, parvovirus B19, influenza, CMV and Epstein-Barr virus appeared linked to several top co-occurrence clusters. A later analysis associated about 17,000 TCR beta sequences with specific HLA alleles at a false discovery rate of 0.05. A later analysis found that TCR association rates varied across HLA loci, with DRB1 alleles showing the most associated TCRs and HLA-C alleles the fewest. V-gene and J-gene trimming of TCR beta chains was associated with a missense DCLRE1C variant in a later genetic analysis, and the association was replicated in an independent cohort. Three of the identified cytomegalovirus-associated TCR beta chains were confirmed in vitro to be specific for cytomegalovirus antigens. A total of fewer than 200 TCR beta chains were listed by the study as associated with cytomegalovirus. A cluster of highly shared sequence variants was judged likely to be a technical artifact of the sequencing pipeline. When HLA alleles, especially DR and DQ, strongly co-occurred, attributing TCR associations to individual alleles was difficult. While some public TCRs were present in many individuals, most TCR sequences turned up only very rarely across donors.

Sequences SEHNR (CDR1) and FQNEAQ (CDR2) are obtained from the germline V gene (reference sequence). Between the V and J ends, shortened by 6 bases and 5 bases respectively, the junction contains 13 bases. The CDR3 goes from the cysteine to the phenylalanine over 13 residues. Left in the record is the CDR3 DNA by itself, 39 bases read in frame from the first base. The cohort comprised hundreds of healthy bone marrow donors. Cohort members were all nominally healthy when sampled, although unrecorded immune exposures were likely present. The donor was CMV seropositive and belonged to the group of 250 to 300 seropositive cohort members. Every donor gave a peripheral blood sample, and the peripheral blood mononuclear cells from that sample were used for TCR beta sequencing. Genomic DNA extraction from the blood cell samples was performed with the Qiagen DNeasy Blood Extraction Kit. Preparation of the library involved the immunoSEQ multiplex PCR assay. A mixture of 60 forward primers for TCR Vbeta segments and 13 reverse primers for TCR Jbeta segments was used in the multiplex PCR. Amplification of the CDR3 region of rearranged TCR beta genes was performed with a multiplex PCR assay on genomic DNA. The amplified TCR beta libraries were sequenced on the Illumina HiSeq System as 87-base-pair reads. Turning to the authors' computational methods: Across the 600 to 700 repertoires, a later analysis counted tens of millions of unique TCR beta chains, approximately 12 million of which were shared by at least two donors. A nearest-neighbor algorithm error-corrected the raw reads and collapsed the reads into unique sequences, merging closely related sequences to remove PCR and sequencing errors. To assign V, D and J gene segments, CDR3 sequences were aligned to IMGT reference sequences. For a sequence to be retained, at least a six-nucleotide match to both a V gene segment and a J gene segment was required. A rearrangement counted as productive if the CDR3 had no stop codons and remained in frame with V and J, and every other rearrangement counted as non-productive. Following IMGT convention, CDR3 was defined as the stretch from the second conserved V-encoded cysteine up to the conserved J-encoded phenylalanine. In an earlier analysis of 500 to 650 of the donors, sequences lacking an unambiguous match to a single V gene segment were excluded. In an earlier analysis of a few hundred of the donors, V segments were called functional above 56.7% productive rearrangements and were called segregating when the between-donor standard deviation exceeded 5%. A statistical classification framework was built for diagnosing cytomegalovirus status from the catalog of TCR beta chain sequences. A later analysis assigned V and J genes by comparing TCR nucleotide sequences with IMGT/GENE-DB human TR gene sequences. Using the TCRdist pipeline, a later analysis assigned CDR3 sequences along with most-parsimonious VDJ recombination scenarios. In a later analysis, each TCR beta chain was defined by its CDR3 amino acid sequence together with its V-gene family, and reads without a unique V-gene family were excluded. To address suspected cross-contamination and a sequencing artifact, a later analysis removed approximately 600 highly shared, low-generation-probability nucleotide sequences. In a later analysis, a clonal expansion index for each public chain was calculated from normalized within-repertoire ranks of inferred template counts. Generation probabilities in a later analysis came from a VDJ recombination model fitted to out-of-frame rearrangements, and those results were checked against IGoR. In a later analysis, TCR-TCR, TCR-HLA and TCR-CMV co-occurrence was scored with hypergeometric tests, and a repertoire-size bias correction was applied to TCR pairs. False discovery rates were estimated in a later analysis by permuting HLA or CMV assignments 20 times. In a later analysis, co-occurring TCRs were grouped using DBSCAN, and TCRdist sequence similarity was added for clustering within HLA-allele-positive subsets. Co-occurrence clustering excluded repertoires with fewer than 30,000 or more than 120,000 public chains, plus five with anomalous nucleotide sharing. The immuneACCESS repertoire file appears here via TCRdb, limited to in-frame rearrangements. These files lack a portion of the clones; in checked studies, under half of the deficit traces to unresolved V genes, and the cause of the others is not known. Clone size and V and J calls were adopted from that table, with D and trimming inferred from the DNA. The sample records approximately 82,000 clones, 62% of which are singletons. The ten largest clonotypes hold approximately 5.8% of the sample.

The rearranged segments are TRBV7-9 and TRBJ2-5, with the D segment identity uncertain. Sequencing was carried out using PBMCs. The sequence was obtained from a woman aged 25 to 39 in good health and CMV-seropositive. The DNA reads TGTGCCAGCAGGAACCGAGTTGAGGAGACCCAGTACTTC. Its translation is CASRNRVEETQYF.